The 19 T cell receptor beta chains below all came from one sample that was sequenced in a study of OX40 agonist ivuxolimab in advanced cancers. Assay used: immunoSEQ multiplex PCR; TCRdb lists only in-frame clones, some missing. The sample has roughly 60,000 clones; around 90% are singletons. This sample comprised CD4+ or CD8+ T cells sorted from blood, obtained in a trial of the OX40 agonist ivuxolimab. These receptors were obtained from an adult with an advanced solid tumor such as melanoma, head and neck, liver or kidney cancer.

The V and J genes are TRBV5-1 and TRBJ2-7; 8 bases line up with TRBD1. Trimming at V came to 0 bases and at J to 3 bases, leaving 2 bases not matched to a gene. The CDR3 is 14 residues long. Per germline, CDR1 SGHRS and CDR2 YFSETQ. DNA for the CDR3: TGCGCCAGCAGCTTGGGGACAGGGAACTACGAGCAGTACTTC. Residues: CASSLGTGNYEQYF.

This rearrangement joins TRBV28 to TRBJ1-4; D call uncertain. The CDR3 is 14 amino acids. Trimming removed 4 bases at V and 10 bases at J, with 16 bases between. Per germline, CDR1 MDHEN and CDR2 SYDVKM. CDR3 protein: CASSSGRLSGKLFF. In nucleotides, the CDR3 is TGTGCCAGCAGTTCCGGTCGGCTCTCAGGAAAACTGTTTTTT.

The J gene is TRBJ2-5, the V gene TRBV6-5; TRBD1 agrees at 9 bases. Germline CDR1 and CDR2: MNHEY and SVGAGI. Trimming removed 5 bases from V and 4 bases from J; junction bases left unmatched: 8. This CDR3 spans 15 amino acids. The CDR3 region has the DNA TGTGCCAGCAGTAACCGGGGACAGGGTCGAGAGACCCAGTACTTC. It translates to CASSNRGQGRETQYF.

The chain links TRBV10-3 to TRBJ2-5; D is ambiguous. The CDR3 has 15 residues. V lost 0 bases and J lost 1, with 9 bases in between. Germline V gives CDR1 ENHRY, CDR2 SYGVKD. CDR3 protein: CAISESKDRQETQYF. The CDR3 DNA sequence: TGTGCCATCAGTGAGTCGAAGGACCGCCAAGAGACCCAGTACTTC.

The V call is TRBV10-3, the J call TRBJ2-5; 10 nucleotides line up with TRBD2. This CDR3 comprises 20 residues. Looked up from germline, CDR1 is ENHRY and CDR2 is SYGVKD. V was clipped by 0 bases and J by 5 bases; unmatched bases: 18. The CDR3 sequence is CAISESAPSRSSGSQETQYF. In nucleotides, the CDR3 is TGTGCCATCAGTGAGTCCGCCCCCTCACGGTCTAGCGGGAGTCAGGAGACCCAGTACTTC.

This rearrangement joins TRBV23-1 to TRBJ2-7; D may be TRBD1 or TRBD2 (6 bases each). TRBV23-1 is classed as an ORF, of uncertain function. This CDR3 region has 16 residues. Trimming removed 5 bases at V and 1 base at J, with 18 bases between. The CDR3 reads CASSVRGVAVSYEQYF. Here the CDR3 DNA reads TGCGCCAGCAGTGTAAGGGGGGTAGCGGTATCCTACGAGCAGTACTTC.

This clone has a single count. The rearrangement links TRBV7-9 to TRBJ1-1; D might be TRBD1 (5 bases). Trimming cost V 5 bases and J 1 base, with 17 bases left between them. CDR3 length equals 16 residues. Looked up from germline, CDR1 is SEHNR and CDR2 is FQNEAQ (reference sequence). The CDR3 sequence is CASSQPRDSSNTEAFF. CDR3 bases: TGTGCCAGCAGCCAACCGCGGGACTCCTCGAACACTGAAGCTTTCTTT. The full variable domain, completed using reference TRBV7-9 and TRBJ1-1, is DTGVSQNPRHKITKRGQNVTFRCDPISEHNRLYWYRQTLGQGPEFLTYFQNEAQLEKSRLLSDRFSAERPKGSFSTLEIQRTEQGDSAMYLCASSQPRDSSNTEAFFGQGTRLTVV.

This rearrangement joins TRBV27 to TRBJ2-1, with D unresolved. V was cut by 8 bases and J by 0 bases, with 14 bases left in between. The CDR3 is made up of 15 amino acids. Germline V gene data show CDR1 as MNHEY and CDR2 as SMNVEV (reference sequence). The CDR3 DNA reads TGTGCCAGCTCCTCTTTTGATGACTCCTACAATGAGCAGTTCTTC. Translating it yields CASSSFDDSYNEQFF.

This rearrangement joins TRBV7-8 to TRBJ1-1; D is unclear. The CDR3 has 12 residues. Germline V gene data show CDR1 as SGHVS and CDR2 as FQNEAQ. The germline V and J ends were trimmed by 8 bases and 1 base, with 8 bases remaining between them. This CDR3 reads CASLGWNTEAFF. The CDR3 DNA follows: TGTGCCAGCTTGGGGTGGAACACTGAAGCTTTCTTT.

This chain joins TRBV18 and TRBJ2-7, with a tentative D call TRBD1 (6 bases). Trimming stripped 5 bases from V and 2 bases from J, with 19 bases between. The CDR3 length is 16 residues. The germline V gene encodes CDR1 KGHSH and CDR2 LQKENI. The CDR3 DNA sequence: TGTGCCAGCTCATCAGAGGAACAGGGAGTCCCCTACGAGCAGTACTTC. This translates into CASSSEEQGVPYEQYF.

The chain couples TRBV4-1 to TRBJ2-3; the D call may be TRBD1 or TRBD2 (7 bases each). V was pared by 1 base and J by 5 bases, with 22 bases between. The CDR3 sequence is 18 residues long. The germline CDR1 and CDR2 sequences are MGHRA and YSYEKL. CDR3 sequence (DNA): TGCGCCAGCAGCCAAGTGGGGGGGGGACAGACCTTGGGAGATACGCAGTATTTT. This translates into CASSQVGGGQTLGDTQYF.

This clone was counted once. The chain carries TRBV4-1 and TRBJ2-4, with D perhaps TRBD1 (6 bases). Trimming took 4 bases from V and 5 from J, leaving 18 bases between them. CDR3 length: 16 residues. In germline, CDR1 is MGHRA, CDR2 YSYEKL. CDR3 bases: TGCGCCAGCAGCCCAAGTCAGGGGAGCCAAGAAAACATTCAGTACTTC. Translated: CASSPSQGSQENIQYF.

The rearrangement links TRBV6-6 to TRBJ1-3; no firm D call. The V gene's germline CDR1 is MNHNY and CDR2 SVGAGI (reference sequence). This CDR3 spans 11 amino acids. V was cut by 10 bases and J by 6 bases, with 10 bases left in between. The CDR3 protein is CATQSPNTIYF. DNA of the CDR3: TGTGCCACCCAAAGCCCAAACACCATATATTTT.

The chain has TRBV5-4 and TRBJ2-7, with TRBD2 matching 9 bases. J gave up 4 bases and V 4 bases, and 6 bases lay outside the gene matches. CDR1 is SGHNT and CDR2 is YYREEE in the germline V gene (reference sequence). This CDR3 region has 14 residues. The CDR3 loop is CASSPGLARYEQYF. Written as DNA, the CDR3 is TGTGCCAGCAGCCCGGGACTAGCAAGATACGAGCAGTACTTC.

The gene calls are TRBV16 and TRBJ2-3; D is uncertain. From germline, CDR1 is KGHSY and CDR2 FQNENV. Trimming left V 0 bases short and J 0 bases short, with 7 bases between. There are 15 residues in the CDR3. The CDR3, as DNA: TGTGCCAGCAGCCAATCCAGAACTAGCACAGATACGCAGTATTTT. Translation gives CASSQSRTSTDTQYF.

The chain couples TRBV7-9 to TRBJ1-1; D might be TRBD1 (6 bases). This CDR3 comprises 14 residues. Germline V gives CDR1 SEHNR, CDR2 FQNEAQ (reference sequence). Trimming stripped 1 base from V and 4 bases from J, with 10 bases between. CDR3 sequence (DNA): TGTGCCAGCAGCTTAGAGGGGGGGCTCACTGAAGCTTTCTTT. Its protein product is CASSLEGGLTEAFF. The entire variable domain, with the rest obtained from reference TRBV7-9 and TRBJ1-1, is as follows: DTGVSQNPRHKITKRGQNVTFRCDPISEHNRLYWYRQTLGQGPEFLTYFQNEAQLEKSRLLSDRFSAERPKGSFSTLEIQRTEQGDSAMYLCASSLEGGLTEAFFGQGTRLTVV.

This chain joins TRBV7-9 and TRBJ2-7; 9 positions agree with TRBD1. The trim removed 5 bases at V and 5 bases at J, leaving 13 bases unmatched. Germline values: CDR1 SEHNR, CDR2 FQNEAQ (reference sequence). This CDR3 region has 16 residues. CDR3 residues: CASSTLPTGGGDEQYF. CDR3 bases: TGTGCCAGCAGCACCCTCCCGACAGGGGGAGGTGACGAGCAGTACTTC.

V and J are TRBV6-5 and TRBJ2-5; tentatively, D is TRBD1 or TRBD2 (5 bases each). This CDR3 spans 14 amino acids. From germline, CDR1 is MNHEY and CDR2 SVGAGI. V was trimmed by 5 bases and J by 1 base, leaving 11 bases between them. The CDR3 DNA sequence: TGTGCCAGCAGTCCCTGGGGGACCCAAGAGACCCAGTACTTC. This translates into CASSPWGTQETQYF.

The chain is built from TRBV7-2 and TRBJ2-7; 8 positions match TRBD1. Germline CDR1 SGHTA, CDR2 FQGNSA. CDR3 size: 16 residues. Trimming removed 3 bases from V and 2 bases from J; junction bases left unmatched: 9. DNA for the CDR3: TGTGCCAGCAGCTTTCACCGGGACAGGTCGACCTACGAGCAGTACTTC. Amino acid sequence: CASSFHRDRSTYEQYF. Combining the CDR3 with reference TRBV7-2 and TRBJ2-7 gives the whole variable domain GAGVSQSPSNKVTEKGKDVELRCDPISGHTALYWYRQSLGQGLEFLIYFQGNSAPDKSGLPSDRFSAERTGGSVSTLTIQRTQQEDSAVYLCASSFHRDRSTYEQYFGPGTRLTVT.